This TCR beta chain was found in a study of blood T cell repertoires in COVID-19. Sequenced by immunoSEQ multiplex PCR; TCRdb stores in-frame clones only, minus some. The data hold about 250,000 clones, with about 83% observed a single time. V lost 4 bases and J lost 6; bases outside the gene matches: 3. This CDR3 region has 14 residues. Germline-derived CDR1 and CDR2 are SGHTA and FQGTGA. The sequence derives from a man in his forties or fifties with acute or convalescent COVID-19. The source material was peripheral blood. The V and J genes are TRBV7-3 and TRBJ1-6; the match to TRBD1 covers 7 bases. CDR3 DNA: TGTGCCAGCAGCTCGGGACAGATTAATTCACCCCTCCACTTT. Translation gives CASSSGQINSPLHF.